One sample yielded the 12 T cell receptor beta chains listed below, sequenced in a study of cytomegalovirus exposure and HLA in healthy donors. Vbeta (60) and Jbeta (13) primers were used in the PCR. The method was immunoSEQ multiplex PCR; TCRdb's version includes in-frame clones alone and lacks a portion of them. This sample carries 90,000 to 120,000 clones, around 80% of them seen once, and the ten largest clones take 2% to 3%. Sequenced: PBMCs. The source is a man between 25 and 39 years old in good health and CMV-seropositive.

The CDR3 protein is CASSYFNGGLYGYTF. The DNA of the CDR3 is TGTGCCAGCAGTTACTTTAACGGGGGGCTCTATGGCTACACCTTC. The rearrangement links TRBV6-5 to TRBJ1-2; weak D call: TRBD1 (6 bases). This CDR3 is 15 amino acids long. Germline V CDR1 and CDR2: MNHEY, SVGAGI. The V end was cut by 1 base, the J end by 4 bases, with 13 bases between.

The chain recombines TRBV6-1 with TRBJ1-5; D uncertain. V was shortened by 1 base and J by 11 bases, with 15 bases between the two germline ends. Germline V gene lookup returns CDR1 MNHNS and CDR2 SASEGT. The CDR3 extends over 14 amino acids. The chain's CDR3 is CASSEGHSIVTQHF. The CDR3 nucleotides are TGTGCCAGCAGTGAAGGACACTCCATAGTAACCCAGCATTTT.

The rearrangement uses TRBV10-3 and TRBJ2-3; 7 bases line up with TRBD2. Germline V CDR1 and CDR2: ENHRY, SYGVKD. The CDR3 has 17 amino acids. The J segment lost 2 bases and the V segment lost 0 bases, leaving 8 bases of the junction unmatched. The CDR3: CAISESWTRADTDTQYF. For the CDR3, the DNA is TGTGCCATCAGTGAGTCCTGGACTAGGGCGGACACAGATACGCAGTATTTT.

CDR3 sequence: CASRLGTAHYEQYF. The DNA of the CDR3 is TGTGCCAGCAGACTCGGGACAGCGCATTACGAGCAGTACTTC. The chain carries TRBV5-6 and TRBJ2-7, with 7 bases fitting TRBD1. There are 14 residues in the CDR3. Germline lookup yields CDR1 SGHDT and CDR2 YYEEEE. The ends lost 5 bases at V and 4 bases at J; junction bases unmatched: 9.

J is TRBJ2-7 and V is TRBV10-2; the D gene is possibly TRBD1 (7 bases). There are 15 residues in the CDR3. V was clipped by 6 bases and J by 1 base, with 16 bases between them. The germline V gene has CDR1 WSHSY and CDR2 SAAADI. In DNA, the CDR3 is TGCGCCAGCAGCGATCGGACAGGAGGGTCCTACGAGCAGTACTTC. This codes for CASSDRTGGSYEQYF.

The V gene is TRBV6-1, the J gene TRBJ1-1; D is perhaps TRBD1 (5 bases). CDR1 is MNHNS, CDR2 SASEGT, per germline. The germline V and J ends were trimmed by 4 bases and 8 bases, with 17 bases remaining between them. The CDR3 is 14 amino acids. The CDR3 DNA reads as TGTGCCAGCAGTGCCGACAGCCCTTCCAGGGAAGCTTTCTTT. It specifies CASSADSPSREAFF.

The chain links TRBV29-1 to TRBJ2-7, with 7 bases lining up with TRBD1. The germline gives CDR1 SQVTM, CDR2 ANQGSEA. This CDR3 spans 14 amino acids. The junction had 11 bases not matched to a gene; V was cut back by 6 bases and J by 3 bases. The CDR3 DNA reads as TGCAGCGTCCCGACAGGGCGGAATTACTACGAGCAGTACTTC. This gives the protein CSVPTGRNYYEQYF.

The chain uses TRBV7-9 and TRBJ1-1, with D possibly being TRBD1 (5 bases). V lost 1 base and J 6 bases, leaving 15 bases between the germline ends. From germline, CDR1 is SEHNR and CDR2 FQNEAQ (reference sequence). The CDR3 runs 15 residues. This CDR3 is CASSLVPPGVAEAFF. The CDR3 coding sequence is TGTGCCAGCAGCTTAGTCCCACCGGGGGTGGCTGAAGCTTTCTTT. Filled out from reference TRBV7-9 and TRBJ1-1, the complete variable domain reads DTGVSQNPRHKITKRGQNVTFRCDPISEHNRLYWYRQTLGQGPEFLTYFQNEAQLEKSRLLSDRFSAERPKGSFSTLEIQRTEQGDSAMYLCASSLVPPGVAEAFFGQGTRLTVV.

This chain connects TRBV12-5 to TRBJ1-3, with D uncertain. Germline assignment: CDR1 LGHNT and CDR2 FRNRAP. Trimming stripped 0 bases from V and 4 bases from J, with 7 bases between. CDR3 length: 14 amino acids. The CDR3 loop is CASGLVPGGNTIYF. As DNA, the CDR3 is TGTGCTAGTGGTTTGGTACCGGGGGGAAACACCATATATTTT.

CDR3 protein: CASSARREKLFF. In DNA, the CDR3 is TGTGCCAGCAGCGCAAGGAGGGAAAAACTGTTTTTT. The J gene is TRBJ1-4, the V gene TRBV6-5; D ambiguous. The CDR3 is made up of 12 amino acids. CDR1 is MNHEY and CDR2 is SVGAGI in the germline V gene. V dropped 6 bases and J dropped 8 bases, with 10 bases sitting between them.

The chain uses TRBV2 and TRBJ2-5; perhaps TRBD1 as D (6 bases). Per germline, CDR1 SNHLY and CDR2 FYNNEI. This CDR3 contains 13 residues. V was shortened by 7 bases and J by 5 bases, with 14 bases between the two germline ends. In DNA form, the CDR3 reads TGTGCCAGCAACAGGGAGCAACGGGAGACCCAGTACTTC. Encoded protein: CASNREQRETQYF.

The chain combines TRBV11-3 with TRBJ1-1; TRBD1 matches 9 bases. The CDR3 is 17 residues long. V dropped 2 bases and J dropped 3; count of bases not matched to a gene: 10. CDR1 and CDR2 from the germline V gene are SGHNT and YENEEA. The CDR3: CASSLSGWTGVDTEAFF. CDR3 nucleotide sequence: TGTGCCAGCAGCTTATCCGGGTGGACAGGGGTGGACACTGAAGCTTTCTTT.